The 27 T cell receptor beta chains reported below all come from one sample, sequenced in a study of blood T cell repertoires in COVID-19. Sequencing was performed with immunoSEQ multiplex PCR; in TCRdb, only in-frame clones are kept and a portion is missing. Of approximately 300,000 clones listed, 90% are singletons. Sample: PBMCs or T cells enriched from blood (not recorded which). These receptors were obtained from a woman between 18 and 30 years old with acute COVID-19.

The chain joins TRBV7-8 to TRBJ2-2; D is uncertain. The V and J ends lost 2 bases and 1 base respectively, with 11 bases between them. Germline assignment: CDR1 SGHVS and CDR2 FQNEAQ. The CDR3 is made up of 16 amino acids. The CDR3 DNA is TGTGCCAGCAGCTTATCCCAGGCCAGGAACACCGGGGAGCTGTTTTTT. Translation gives CASSLSQARNTGELFF.

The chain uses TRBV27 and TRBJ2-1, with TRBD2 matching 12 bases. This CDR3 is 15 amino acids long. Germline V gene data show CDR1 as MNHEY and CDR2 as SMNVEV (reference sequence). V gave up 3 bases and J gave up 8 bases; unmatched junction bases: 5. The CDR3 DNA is TGTGCCAGCAGTTTGACTAGCGGGAGCGAAGATGAGCAGTTCTTC. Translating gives CASSLTSGSEDEQFF.

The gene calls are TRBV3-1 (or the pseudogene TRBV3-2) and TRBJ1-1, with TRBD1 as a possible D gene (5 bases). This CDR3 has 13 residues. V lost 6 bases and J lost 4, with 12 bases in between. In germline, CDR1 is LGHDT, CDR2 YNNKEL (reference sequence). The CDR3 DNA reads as TGTGCCAGCAGTCTGTCGGGGGGCACTGAAGCTTTCTTT. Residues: CASSLSGGTEAFF.

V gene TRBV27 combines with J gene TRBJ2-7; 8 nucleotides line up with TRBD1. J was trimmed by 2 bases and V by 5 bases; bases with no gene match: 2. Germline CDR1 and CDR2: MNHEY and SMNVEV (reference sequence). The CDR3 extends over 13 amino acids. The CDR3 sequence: CASSQGAAYEQYF. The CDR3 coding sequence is TGTGCCAGCAGTCAGGGGGCGGCCTACGAGCAGTACTTC.

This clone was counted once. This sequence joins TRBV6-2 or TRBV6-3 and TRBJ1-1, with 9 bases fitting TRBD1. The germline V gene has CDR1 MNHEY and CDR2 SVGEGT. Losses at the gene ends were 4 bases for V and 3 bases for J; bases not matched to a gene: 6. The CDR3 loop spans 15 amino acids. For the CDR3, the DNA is TGTGCCAGCAGTTCTGAAGGGACAGGGTACACTGAAGCTTTCTTT. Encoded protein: CASSSEGTGYTEAFF.

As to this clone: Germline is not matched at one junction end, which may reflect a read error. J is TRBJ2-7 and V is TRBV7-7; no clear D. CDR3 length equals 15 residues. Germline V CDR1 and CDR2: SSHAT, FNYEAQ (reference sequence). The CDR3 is CASSLRVAGPYEQYF. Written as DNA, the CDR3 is TGTGCTAGCAGCCTCCGGGTAGCTGGTCCCTACGAGCAGTACTTC.

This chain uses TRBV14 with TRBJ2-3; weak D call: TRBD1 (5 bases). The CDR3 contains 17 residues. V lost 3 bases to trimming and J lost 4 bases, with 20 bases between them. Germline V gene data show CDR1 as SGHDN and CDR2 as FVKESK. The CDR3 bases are TGTGCCAGCAGCCAGTCCTTTGACGGTCTGGGGCCAGATACGCAGTATTTT. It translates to CASSQSFDGLGPDTQYF.

The CDR3 DNA sequence: TGTGCCAGCAGCTTCGCCCCAGGGGGTTACCCCTATGGCTACACCTTC. Translated: CASSFAPGGYPYGYTF. The gene calls are TRBV7-9 and TRBJ1-2; TRBD1 agrees at 7 bases. The CDR3 sequence is 16 residues long. CDR1 is SEHNR and CDR2 is FQNEAQ in the germline V gene (reference sequence). The J segment lost 4 bases and the V segment lost 3 bases, leaving 11 bases of the junction unmatched.

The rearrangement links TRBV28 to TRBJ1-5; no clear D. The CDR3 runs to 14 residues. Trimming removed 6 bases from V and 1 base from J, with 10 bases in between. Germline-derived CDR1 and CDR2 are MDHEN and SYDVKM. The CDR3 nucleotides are TGTGCCAGCAGCGCTGGCGGGAGCAATCAGCCCCAGCATTTT. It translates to CASSAGGSNQPQHF.

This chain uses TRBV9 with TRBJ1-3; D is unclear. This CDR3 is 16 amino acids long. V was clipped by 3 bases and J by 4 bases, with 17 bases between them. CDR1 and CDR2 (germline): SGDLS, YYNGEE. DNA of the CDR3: TGTGCCAGCAGCGCCCAAGAGGGAGGTCTCGGAAACACCATATATTTT. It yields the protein CASSAQEGGLGNTIYF.

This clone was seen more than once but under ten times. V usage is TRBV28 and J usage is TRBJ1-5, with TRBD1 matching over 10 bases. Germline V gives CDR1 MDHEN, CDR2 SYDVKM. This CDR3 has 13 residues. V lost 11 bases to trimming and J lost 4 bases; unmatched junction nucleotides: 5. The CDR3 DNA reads TGTGCCGGTAGGACAGGGGGTAATCAGCCCCAGCATTTT. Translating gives CAGRTGGNQPQHF. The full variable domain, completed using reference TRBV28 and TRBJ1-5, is DVKVTQSSRYLVKRTGEKVFLECVQDMDHENMFWYRQDPGLGLRLIYFSYDVKMKEKGDIPEGYSVSREKKERFSLILESASTNQTSMYLCAGRTGGNQPQHFGDGTRLSIL.

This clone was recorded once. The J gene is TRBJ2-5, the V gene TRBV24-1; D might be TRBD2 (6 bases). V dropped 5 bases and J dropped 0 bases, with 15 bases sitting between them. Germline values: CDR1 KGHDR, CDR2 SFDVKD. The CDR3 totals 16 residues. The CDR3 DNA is TGTGCCACCAGTGGGGAGGACACCCGGTACCAAGAGACCCAGTACTTC. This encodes CATSGEDTRYQETQYF.

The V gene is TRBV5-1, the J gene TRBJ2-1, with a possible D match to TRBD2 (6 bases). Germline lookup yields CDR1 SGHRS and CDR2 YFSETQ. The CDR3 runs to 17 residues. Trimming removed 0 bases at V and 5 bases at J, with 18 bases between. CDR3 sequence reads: CASSLGPRGSGHNEQFF. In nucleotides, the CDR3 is TGCGCCAGCAGCTTGGGGCCCAGAGGTAGCGGACACAATGAGCAGTTCTTC. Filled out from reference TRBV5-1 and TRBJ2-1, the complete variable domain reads KAGVTQTPRYLIKTRGQQVTLSCSPISGHRSVSWYQQTPGQGLQFLFEYFSETQRNKGNFPGRFSGRQFSNSRSEMNVSTLELGDSALYLCASSLGPRGSGHNEQFFGPGTRLTVL.

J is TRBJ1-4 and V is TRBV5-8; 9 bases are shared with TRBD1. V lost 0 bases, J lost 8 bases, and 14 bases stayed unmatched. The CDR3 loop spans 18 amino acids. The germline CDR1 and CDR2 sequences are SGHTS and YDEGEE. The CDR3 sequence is CASSLALLSGQGFEKLFF. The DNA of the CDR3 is TGTGCCAGCAGCTTGGCCCTCCTCTCGGGACAGGGATTCGAAAAACTGTTTTTT.

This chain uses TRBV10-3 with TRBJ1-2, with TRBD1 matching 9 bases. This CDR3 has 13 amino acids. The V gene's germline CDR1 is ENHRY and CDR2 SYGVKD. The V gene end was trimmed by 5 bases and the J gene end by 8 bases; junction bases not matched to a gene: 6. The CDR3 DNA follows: TGTGCCATCAGTACTTCAACAGGGGGCGGCTACACCTTC. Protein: CAISTSTGGGYTF.

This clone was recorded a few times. CDR3 in DNA: TGCAGCGTTACAGACACCACGAACACCGGGGAGCTGTTTTTT. It specifies CSVTDTTNTGELFF. V is TRBV29-1 and J is TRBJ2-2, with D uncertain. This CDR3 has 14 amino acids. V dropped 5 bases and J dropped 0 bases, with 10 bases sitting between them. The germline gives CDR1 SQVTM, CDR2 ANQGSEA.

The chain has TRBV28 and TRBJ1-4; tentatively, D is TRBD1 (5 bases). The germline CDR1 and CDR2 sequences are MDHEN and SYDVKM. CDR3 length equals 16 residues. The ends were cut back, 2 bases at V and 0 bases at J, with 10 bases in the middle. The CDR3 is CASSLDSPATNEKLFF. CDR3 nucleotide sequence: TGTGCCAGCAGTTTAGACAGCCCTGCAACTAATGAAAAACTGTTTTTT.

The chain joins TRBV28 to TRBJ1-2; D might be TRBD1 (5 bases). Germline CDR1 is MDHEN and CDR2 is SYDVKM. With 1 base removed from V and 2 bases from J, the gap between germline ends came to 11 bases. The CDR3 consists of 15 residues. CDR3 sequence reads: CASSLSNRPNYGYTF. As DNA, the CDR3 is TGTGCCAGCAGTTTATCAAACAGGCCGAACTATGGCTACACCTTC.

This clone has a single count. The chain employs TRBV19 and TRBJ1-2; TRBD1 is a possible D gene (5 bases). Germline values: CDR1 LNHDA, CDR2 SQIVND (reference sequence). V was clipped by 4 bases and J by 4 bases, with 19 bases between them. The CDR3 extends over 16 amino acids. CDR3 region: CASSNTHNTGFYGYTF. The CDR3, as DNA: TGTGCCAGTAGTAATACACACAACACAGGTTTCTATGGCTACACCTTC.

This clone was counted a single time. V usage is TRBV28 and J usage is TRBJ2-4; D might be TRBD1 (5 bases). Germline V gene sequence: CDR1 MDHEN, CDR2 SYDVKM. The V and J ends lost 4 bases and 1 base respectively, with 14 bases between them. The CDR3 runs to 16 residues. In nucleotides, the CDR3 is TGTGCCAGCAGTTACAGGTCGAAAGGGGCCAAAAACATTCAGTACTTC. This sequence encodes CASSYRSKGAKNIQYF.

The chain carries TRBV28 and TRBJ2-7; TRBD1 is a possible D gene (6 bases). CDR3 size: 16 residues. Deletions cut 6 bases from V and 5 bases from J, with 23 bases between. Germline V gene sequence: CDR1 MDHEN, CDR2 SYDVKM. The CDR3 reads CASRTDIGGHKDEQYF. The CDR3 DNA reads TGTGCCAGCAGGACGGATATTGGGGGCCATAAGGACGAGCAGTACTTC.

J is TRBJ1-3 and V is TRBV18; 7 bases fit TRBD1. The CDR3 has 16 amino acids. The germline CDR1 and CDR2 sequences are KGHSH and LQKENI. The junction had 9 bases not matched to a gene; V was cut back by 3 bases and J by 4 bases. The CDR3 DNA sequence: TGTGCCAGCTCACCCAACCCGAGGGGGCCCGGAAACACCATATATTTT. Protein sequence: CASSPNPRGPGNTIYF. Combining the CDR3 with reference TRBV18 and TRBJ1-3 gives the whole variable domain NAGVMQNPRHLVRRRGQEARLRCSPMKGHSHVYWYRQLPEEGLKFMVYLQKENIIDESGMPKERFSAEFPKEGPSILRIQQVVRGDSAAYFCASSPNPRGPGNTIYFGEGSWLTVV.

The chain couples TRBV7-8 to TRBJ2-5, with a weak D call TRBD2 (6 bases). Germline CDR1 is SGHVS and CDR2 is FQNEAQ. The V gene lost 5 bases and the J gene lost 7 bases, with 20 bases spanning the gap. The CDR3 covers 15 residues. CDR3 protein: CASSKNRDSFGTQYF. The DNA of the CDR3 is TGTGCCAGCAGCAAAAACCGGGACTCTTTTGGGACCCAGTACTTC. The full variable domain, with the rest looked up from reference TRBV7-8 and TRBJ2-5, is GAGVSQSPRYKVAKRGQDVALRCDPISGHVSLFWYQQALGQGPEFLTYFQNEAQLDKSGLPSDRFFAERPEGSVSTLKIQRTQQEDSAVYLCASSKNRDSFGTQYFGPGTRLLVL.

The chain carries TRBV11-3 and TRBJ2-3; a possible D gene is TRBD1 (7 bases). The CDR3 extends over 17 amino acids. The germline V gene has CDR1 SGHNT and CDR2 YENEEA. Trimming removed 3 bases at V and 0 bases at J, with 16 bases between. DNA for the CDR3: TGTGCCAGCAGCTTGGGGGGACAGCCTCTTAGCACAGATACGCAGTATTTT. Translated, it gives CASSLGGQPLSTDTQYF. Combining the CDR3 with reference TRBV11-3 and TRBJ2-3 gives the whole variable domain EAGVVQSPRYKIIEKKQPVAFWCNPISGHNTLYWYLQNLGQGPELLIRYENEEAVDDSQLPKDRFSAERLKGVDSTLKIQPAELGDSAVYLCASSLGGQPLSTDTQYFGPGTRLTVL.

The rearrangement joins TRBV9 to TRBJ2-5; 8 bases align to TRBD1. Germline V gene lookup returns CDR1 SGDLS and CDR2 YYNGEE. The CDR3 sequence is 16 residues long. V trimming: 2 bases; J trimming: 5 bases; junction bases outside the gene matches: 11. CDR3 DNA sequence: TGTGCCAGCAGCGTCAGTTCTCAGGGGGCTTATGAGACCCAGTACTTC. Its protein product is CASSVSSQGAYETQYF.

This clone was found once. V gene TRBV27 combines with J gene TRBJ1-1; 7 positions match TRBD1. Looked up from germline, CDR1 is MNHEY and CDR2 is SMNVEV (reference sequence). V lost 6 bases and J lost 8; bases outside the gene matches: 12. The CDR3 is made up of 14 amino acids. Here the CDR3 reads CASRKIRDRVEAFF. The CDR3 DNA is TGTGCCAGCAGGAAAATCCGGGACAGAGTAGAAGCTTTCTTT.

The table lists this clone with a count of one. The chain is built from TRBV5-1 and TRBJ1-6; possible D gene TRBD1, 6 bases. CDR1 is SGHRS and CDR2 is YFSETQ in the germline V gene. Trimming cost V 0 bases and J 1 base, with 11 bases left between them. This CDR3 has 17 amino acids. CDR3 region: CASSLGKGVSYNSPLHF. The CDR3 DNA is TGCGCCAGCAGCTTGGGAAAGGGGGTGTCCTATAATTCACCCCTCCACTTT.